This T cell receptor (beta chain) was sequenced during a study of T cell responses to AZD1222 COVID-19 vaccine (dated by TCRdb to the early 2020s). Regarding the research as a whole: Because spike-specific TCR depth and breadth did not differ between the two schedules, AZD1222 recipients who got a second dose at roughly 4 weeks were pooled with those who got a second dose at roughly 12 weeks. A total of around 240 trial participants underwent TCR sequencing, of whom about 210 had received two doses of AZD1222 and around 26 had received two doses of the MenACWY control vaccine. Trial participants were enrolled by age into subgroups of 18-55, 56-69 and 70-plus years, and roughly 150, 30 and 60 TCR-sequenced participants, respectively, were included in these subgroups. General conclusions and limits of the study: Vaccine-associated CD4 TCRs spanned the whole spike protein, with dominant responses in regions 160-218 and 743-854. After two AZD1222 doses, both the breadth and the depth of spike-specific TCRs were significantly higher than at day 0 and than in MenACWY recipients. Nearly half of unique spike-specific TCRs reportedly recognized epitopes outside regions mutated in the B.1.351 and B.1.1.7 variants. Because no day 14 peak-response samples were available, the repertoires could be characterized only after the peak T cell response. Conclusions about previously exposed vaccinees are limited, since just five to seven AZD1222 recipients were seropositive for SARS-CoV-2 at baseline. Participants were mostly white British, with more females than males. The authors suggested clonal diversity may have been underestimated. The 56-69-year group was small, and its depth increase did not reach significance, likely because of low power.

The CDR3 regions of human TCRbeta chains were analyzed by immunosequencing. Processing in the source paper ran as follows. Repertoire TCRs were matched against a reference library of SARS-CoV-2-specific TCRs generated with the MIRA antigen-specificity platform. Breadth meant the fraction of unique TCRs that were SARS-CoV-2-associated, whereas depth meant the fraction of total T cells that were SARS-CoV-2-associated. Using the MIRA data, each spike-specific TCR was assigned both to the spike region to which the TCR was reactive and to a CD4 or CD8 class. Log10-transformed breadth and depth values were compared by one-way ANOVA with Sidak's multiple comparisons tests. The table was pulled from immuneACCESS by TCRdb, which kept in-frame rearrangements only. Such tables lose some clones; where checked, under half of the loss comes from unresolved V genes, and the rest has no known cause. The V and J calls and clone size come from that table; D and trimming were worked out from the DNA. The table for this sample lists 120,000 or so clones; 90% of them were counted only once. 7.2% of the sample is taken by the ten largest.

Trimming takes 3 bases off V and 5 bases off J; junction bases not matched to a gene: 8. Based on the germline V gene (reference sequence), the CDR1 and CDR2 sequences are LNHNV and YYDKDF. Including cysteine and phenylalanine, the CDR3 has 15 amino acids. This entry keeps only the CDR3 DNA: 45 bases, framed from base 1. Explained via the paper, the time point label denotes: baseline before first vaccination. The vaccinee samples were drawn from two UK trials, COV001 and COV002, one of which was a single-blind randomized controlled phase 2/3 trial testing AZD1222 (ChAdOx1 nCoV-19) in healthy adults. Trial participant PBMC samples were collected at day 0 and day 28 after the second dose for TCRbeta chain sequencing. Remarks on this clone: The target of this receptor is not known. The sample holds no much larger clone one base away, and base qualities are not on file.

Sequencing used peripheral blood, obtained on day 0 of AZD1222 vaccination. The receptor was isolated from an adult in good health. The chain is encoded by TRBV15 joined to TRBJ2-7; 9 nucleotides in the junction match TRBD1. Here the CDR3 is given as CATSSLSGQGDEQYF. The DNA is TGTGCCACCAGCAGCTTATCGGGACAGGGTGACGAGCAGTACTTC. Reference TRBV15 and TRBJ2-7 genes cover what lies past the CDR3, so the full variable domain is DAMVIQNPRYQVTQFGKPVTLSCSQTLNHNVMYWYQQKSSQAPKLLFHYYDKDFNNEADTPDNFQSRRPNTSFCFLDIRSPGLGDTAMYLCATSSLSGQGDEQYFGPGTRLTVT.